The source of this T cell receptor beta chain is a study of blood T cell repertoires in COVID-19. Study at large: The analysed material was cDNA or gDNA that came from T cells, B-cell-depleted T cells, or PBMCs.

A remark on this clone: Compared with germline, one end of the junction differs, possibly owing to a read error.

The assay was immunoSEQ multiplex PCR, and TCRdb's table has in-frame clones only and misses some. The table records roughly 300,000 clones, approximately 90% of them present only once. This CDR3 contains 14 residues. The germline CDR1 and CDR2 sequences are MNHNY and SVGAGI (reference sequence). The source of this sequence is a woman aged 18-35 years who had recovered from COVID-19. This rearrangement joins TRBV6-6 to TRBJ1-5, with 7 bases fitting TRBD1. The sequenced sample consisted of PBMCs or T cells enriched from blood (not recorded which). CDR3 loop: CASSSSLELTGVSF. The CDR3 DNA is TGTGCCAGCAGTTCGTCCTTAGAGCTTACAGGGGTCTCTTTT.